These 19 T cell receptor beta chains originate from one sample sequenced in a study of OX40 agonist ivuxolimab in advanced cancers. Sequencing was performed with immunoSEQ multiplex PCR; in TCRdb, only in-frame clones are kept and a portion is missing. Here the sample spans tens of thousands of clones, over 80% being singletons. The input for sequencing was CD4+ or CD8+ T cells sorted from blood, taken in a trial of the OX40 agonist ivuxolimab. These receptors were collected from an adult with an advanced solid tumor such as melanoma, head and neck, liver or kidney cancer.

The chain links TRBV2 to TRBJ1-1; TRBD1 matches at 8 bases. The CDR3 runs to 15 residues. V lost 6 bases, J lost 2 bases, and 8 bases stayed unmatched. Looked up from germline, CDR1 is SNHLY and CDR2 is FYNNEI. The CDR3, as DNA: TGTGCCAGCAGGGGACAGACAGGGGTTAACACTGAAGCTTTCTTT. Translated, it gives CASRGQTGVNTEAFF. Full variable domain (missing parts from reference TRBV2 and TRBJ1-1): EPEVTQTPSHQVTQMGQEVILRCVPISNHLYFYWYRQILGQKVEFLVSFYNNEISEKSEIFDDQFSVERPDGSNFTLKIRSTKLEDSAMYFCASRGQTGVNTEAFFGQGTRLTVV.

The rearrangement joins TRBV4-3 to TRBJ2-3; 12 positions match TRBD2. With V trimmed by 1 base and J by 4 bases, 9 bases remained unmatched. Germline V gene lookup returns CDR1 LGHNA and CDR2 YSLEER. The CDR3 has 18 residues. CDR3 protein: CASSQALGLAGSSDTQYF. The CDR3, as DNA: TGCGCCAGCAGCCAAGCACTCGGACTAGCGGGATCTTCAGATACGCAGTATTTT.

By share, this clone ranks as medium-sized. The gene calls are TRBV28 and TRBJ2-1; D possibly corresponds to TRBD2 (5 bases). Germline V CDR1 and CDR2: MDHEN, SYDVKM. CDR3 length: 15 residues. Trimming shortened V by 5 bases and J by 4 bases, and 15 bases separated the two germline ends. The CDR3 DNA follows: TGTGCCAGCAGTCCCCGGGAAGTCGCGTACAATGAGCAGTTCTTC. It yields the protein CASSPREVAYNEQFF.

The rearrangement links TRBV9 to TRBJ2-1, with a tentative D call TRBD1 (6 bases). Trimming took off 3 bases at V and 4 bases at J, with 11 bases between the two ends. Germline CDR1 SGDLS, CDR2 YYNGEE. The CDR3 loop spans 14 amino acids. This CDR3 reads CASSEVGTYNEQFF. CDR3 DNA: TGTGCCAGCAGCGAAGTTGGGACATACAATGAGCAGTTCTTC.

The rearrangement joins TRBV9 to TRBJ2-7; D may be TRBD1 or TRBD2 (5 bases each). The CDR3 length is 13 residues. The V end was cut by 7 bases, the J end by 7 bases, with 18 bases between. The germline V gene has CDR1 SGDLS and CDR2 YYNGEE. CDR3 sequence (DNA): TGTGCCAGCGGGGGAGACAAACTTGAAGAGCAGTACTTC. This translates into CASGGDKLEEQYF.

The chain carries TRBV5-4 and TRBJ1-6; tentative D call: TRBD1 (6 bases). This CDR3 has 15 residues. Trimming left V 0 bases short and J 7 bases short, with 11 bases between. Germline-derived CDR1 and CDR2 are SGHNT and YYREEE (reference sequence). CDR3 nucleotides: TGTGCCAGCAGCTTGGGACAGGCGGGGAATTCACCCCTCCACTTT. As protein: CASSLGQAGNSPLHF.

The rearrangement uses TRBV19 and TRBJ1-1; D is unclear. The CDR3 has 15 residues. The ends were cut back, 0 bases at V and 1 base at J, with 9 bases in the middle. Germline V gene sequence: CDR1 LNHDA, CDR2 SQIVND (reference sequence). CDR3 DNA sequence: TGTGCCAGTAGTATAGACCAGACTCAGAACACTGAAGCTTTCTTT. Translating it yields CASSIDQTQNTEAFF.

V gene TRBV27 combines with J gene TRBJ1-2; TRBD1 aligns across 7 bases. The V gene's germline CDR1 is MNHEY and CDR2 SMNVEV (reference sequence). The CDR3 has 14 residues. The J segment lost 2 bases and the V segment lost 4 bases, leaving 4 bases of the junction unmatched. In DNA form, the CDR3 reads TGTGCCAGCAGTTCCATGACAGGGAACTATGGCTACACCTTC. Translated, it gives CASSSMTGNYGYTF.

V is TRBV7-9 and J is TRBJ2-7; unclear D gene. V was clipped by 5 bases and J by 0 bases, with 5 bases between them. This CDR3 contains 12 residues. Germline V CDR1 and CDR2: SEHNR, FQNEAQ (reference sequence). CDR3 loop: CASSVISYEQYF. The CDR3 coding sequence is TGTGCCAGCAGCGTTATCTCCTACGAGCAGTACTTC.

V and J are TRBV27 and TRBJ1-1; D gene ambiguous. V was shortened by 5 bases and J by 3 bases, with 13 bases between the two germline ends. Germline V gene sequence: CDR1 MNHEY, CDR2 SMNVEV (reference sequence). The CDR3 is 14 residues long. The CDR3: CASSPLIWDTEAFF. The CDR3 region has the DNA TGTGCCAGCAGTCCACTGATCTGGGACACTGAAGCTTTCTTT.

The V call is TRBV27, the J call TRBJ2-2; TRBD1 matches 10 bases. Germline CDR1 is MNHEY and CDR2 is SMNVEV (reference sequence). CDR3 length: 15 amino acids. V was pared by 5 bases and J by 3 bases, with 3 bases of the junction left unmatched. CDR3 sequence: CASSGTGDYTGELFF. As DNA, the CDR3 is TGTGCCAGCAGTGGGACAGGGGACTACACCGGGGAGCTGTTTTTT.

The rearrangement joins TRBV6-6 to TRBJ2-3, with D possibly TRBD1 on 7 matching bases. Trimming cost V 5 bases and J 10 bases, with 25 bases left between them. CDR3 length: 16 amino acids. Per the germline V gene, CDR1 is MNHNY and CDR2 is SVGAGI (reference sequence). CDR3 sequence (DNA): TGTGCCAGCAGTGGCCTGGACAGGTGGTCGGAGGGGGCGCAGTATTTT. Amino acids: CASSGLDRWSEGAQYF.

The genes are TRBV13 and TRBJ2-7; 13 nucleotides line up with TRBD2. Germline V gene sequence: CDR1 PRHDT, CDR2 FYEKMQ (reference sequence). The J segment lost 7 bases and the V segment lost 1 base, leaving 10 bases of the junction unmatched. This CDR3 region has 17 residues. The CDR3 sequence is CASSLEGGLAGAGEQYF. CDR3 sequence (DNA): TGTGCCAGCAGCTTAGAGGGAGGACTAGCGGGAGCTGGGGAGCAGTACTTC.

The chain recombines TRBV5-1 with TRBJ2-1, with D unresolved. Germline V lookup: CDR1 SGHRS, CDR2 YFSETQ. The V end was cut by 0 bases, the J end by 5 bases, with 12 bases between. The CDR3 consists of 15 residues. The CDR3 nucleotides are TGCGCCAGCAGCTTGGCCTACCCAACAGACAATGAGCAGTTCTTC. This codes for CASSLAYPTDNEQFF.

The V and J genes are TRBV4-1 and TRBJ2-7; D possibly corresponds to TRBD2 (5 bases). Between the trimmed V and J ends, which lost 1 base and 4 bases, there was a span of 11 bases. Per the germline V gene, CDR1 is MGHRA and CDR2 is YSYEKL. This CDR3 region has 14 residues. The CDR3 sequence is CASSQVRDSYEQYF. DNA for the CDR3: TGCGCCAGCAGCCAAGTCCGGGATTCTTACGAGCAGTACTTC.

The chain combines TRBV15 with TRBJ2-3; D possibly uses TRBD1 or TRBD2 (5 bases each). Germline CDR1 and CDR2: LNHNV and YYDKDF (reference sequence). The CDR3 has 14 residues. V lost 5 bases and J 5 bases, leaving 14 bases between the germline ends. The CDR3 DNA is TGTGCCACCAGCTGGGGGAGTCGGTTAGATACGCAGTATTTT. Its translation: CATSWGSRLDTQYF.

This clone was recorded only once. CDR3 coding DNA: TGTGCCAGCACCCCGAGGAGGGGAGGGCTGGAGGAGCAGTACTTC. As protein: CASTPRRGGLEEQYF. The chain is built from TRBV28 and TRBJ2-7; 7 nucleotides agree with TRBD2. V dropped 7 bases and J dropped 7; count of bases not matched to a gene: 16. CDR1 and CDR2 from the germline V gene are MDHEN and SYDVKM. The CDR3 sequence is 15 residues long.

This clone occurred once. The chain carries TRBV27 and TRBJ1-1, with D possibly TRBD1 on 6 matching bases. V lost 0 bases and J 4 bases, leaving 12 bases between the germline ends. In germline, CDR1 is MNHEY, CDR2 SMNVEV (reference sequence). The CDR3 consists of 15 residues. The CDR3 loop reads CASSLSGEGGTEAFF. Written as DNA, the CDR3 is TGTGCCAGCAGTTTATCTGGAGAGGGGGGCACTGAAGCTTTCTTT.

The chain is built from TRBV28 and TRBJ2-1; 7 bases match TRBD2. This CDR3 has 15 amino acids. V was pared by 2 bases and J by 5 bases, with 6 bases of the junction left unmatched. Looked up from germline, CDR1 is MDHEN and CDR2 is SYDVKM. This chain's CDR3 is CASSLGLEENNEQFF. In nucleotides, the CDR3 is TGTGCCAGCAGTTTAGGACTAGAGGAGAACAATGAGCAGTTCTTC.